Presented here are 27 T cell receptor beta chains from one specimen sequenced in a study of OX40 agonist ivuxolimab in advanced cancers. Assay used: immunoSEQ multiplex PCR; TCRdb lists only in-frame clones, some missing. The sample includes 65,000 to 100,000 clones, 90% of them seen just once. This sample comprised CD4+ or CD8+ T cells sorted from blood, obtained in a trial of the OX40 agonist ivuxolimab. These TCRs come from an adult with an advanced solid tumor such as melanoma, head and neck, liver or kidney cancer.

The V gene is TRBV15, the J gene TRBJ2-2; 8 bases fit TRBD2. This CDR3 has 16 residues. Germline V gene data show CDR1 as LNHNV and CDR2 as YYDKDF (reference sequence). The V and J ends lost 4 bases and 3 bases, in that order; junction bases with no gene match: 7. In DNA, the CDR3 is TGTGCCACCAGCAAAGAGCGGGGGAGACACACCGGGGAGCTGTTTTTT. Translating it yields CATSKERGRHTGELFF. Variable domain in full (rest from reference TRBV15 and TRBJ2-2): DAMVIQNPRYQVTQFGKPVTLSCSQTLNHNVMYWYQQKSSQAPKLLFHYYDKDFNNEADTPDNFQSRRPNTSFCFLDIRSPGLGDTAMYLCATSKERGRHTGELFFGEGSRLTVL.

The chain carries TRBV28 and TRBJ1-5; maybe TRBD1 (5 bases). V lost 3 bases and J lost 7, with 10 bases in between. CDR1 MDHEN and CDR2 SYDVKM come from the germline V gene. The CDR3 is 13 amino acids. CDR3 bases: TGTGCCAGCAGTTTCGGCAGGGCGCAGCCCCAGCATTTT. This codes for CASSFGRAQPQHF.

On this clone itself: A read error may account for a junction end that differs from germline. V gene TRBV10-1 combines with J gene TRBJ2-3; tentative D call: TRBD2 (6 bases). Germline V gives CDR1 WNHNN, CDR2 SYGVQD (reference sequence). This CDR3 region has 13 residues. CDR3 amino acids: CASSGTSIDTQYF. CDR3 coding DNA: TGCGCCAGCAGTGGTACTAGCATAGATACGCAGTATTTT.

This chain's CDR3 is CASGTPTEYNEQFF. In DNA, the CDR3 is TGTGCCAGTGGGACCCCGACAGAGTACAATGAGCAGTTCTTC. The chain is built from TRBV27 and TRBJ2-1; D may match TRBD1 or TRBD2 (5 bases each). Trimming left V 9 bases short and J 4 bases short, with 16 bases between. Looked up from germline, CDR1 is MNHEY and CDR2 is SMNVEV (reference sequence). The CDR3 consists of 14 residues.

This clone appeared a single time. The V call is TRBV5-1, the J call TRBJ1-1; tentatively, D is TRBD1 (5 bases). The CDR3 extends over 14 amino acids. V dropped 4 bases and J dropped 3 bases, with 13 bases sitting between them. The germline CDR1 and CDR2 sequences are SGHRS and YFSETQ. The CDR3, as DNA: TGCGCCAGCAGCAACCGGGACGGACACACTGAAGCTTTCTTT. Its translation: CASSNRDGHTEAFF.

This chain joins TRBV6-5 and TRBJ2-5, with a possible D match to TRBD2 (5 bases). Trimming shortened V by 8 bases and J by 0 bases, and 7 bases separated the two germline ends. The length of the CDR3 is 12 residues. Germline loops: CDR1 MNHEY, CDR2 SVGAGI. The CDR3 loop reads CASYGDQETQYF. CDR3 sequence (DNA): TGTGCCAGCTACGGGGACCAAGAGACCCAGTACTTC.

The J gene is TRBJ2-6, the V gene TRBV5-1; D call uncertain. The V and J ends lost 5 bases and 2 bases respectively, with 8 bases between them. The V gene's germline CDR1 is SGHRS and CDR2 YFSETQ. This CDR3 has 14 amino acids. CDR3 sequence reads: CASRIGTGANVLTF. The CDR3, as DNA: TGCGCCAGCAGAATAGGGACTGGGGCCAACGTCCTGACTTTC.

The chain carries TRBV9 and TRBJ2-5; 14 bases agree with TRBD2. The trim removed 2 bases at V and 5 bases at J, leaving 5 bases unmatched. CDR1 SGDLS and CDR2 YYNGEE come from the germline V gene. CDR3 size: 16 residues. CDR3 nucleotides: TGTGCCAGCAGCGTTGGACTAGCGGGGGGCAAGGAGACCCAGTACTTC. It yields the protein CASSVGLAGGKETQYF.

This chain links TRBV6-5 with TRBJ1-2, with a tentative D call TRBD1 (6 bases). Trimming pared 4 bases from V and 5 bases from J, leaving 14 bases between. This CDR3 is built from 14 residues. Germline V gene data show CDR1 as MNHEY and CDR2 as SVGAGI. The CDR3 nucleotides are TGTGCCAGCAGTTCCCCGACAGGAGGTTATGGCTACACCTTC. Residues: CASSSPTGGYGYTF.

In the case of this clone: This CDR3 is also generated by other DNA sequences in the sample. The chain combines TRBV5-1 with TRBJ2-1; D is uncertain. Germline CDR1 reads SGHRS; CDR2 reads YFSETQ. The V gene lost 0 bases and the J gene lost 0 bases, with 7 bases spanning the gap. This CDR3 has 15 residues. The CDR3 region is CASSLVAGSYNEQFF. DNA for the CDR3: TGCGCCAGCAGCTTGGTCGCAGGCTCCTACAATGAGCAGTTCTTC.

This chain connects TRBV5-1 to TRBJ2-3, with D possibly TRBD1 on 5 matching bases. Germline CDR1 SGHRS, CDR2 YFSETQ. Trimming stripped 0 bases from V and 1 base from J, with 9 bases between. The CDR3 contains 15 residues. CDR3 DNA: TGCGCCAGCAGCTTGGGGACATTAGGCACAGATACGCAGTATTTT. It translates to CASSLGTLGTDTQYF.

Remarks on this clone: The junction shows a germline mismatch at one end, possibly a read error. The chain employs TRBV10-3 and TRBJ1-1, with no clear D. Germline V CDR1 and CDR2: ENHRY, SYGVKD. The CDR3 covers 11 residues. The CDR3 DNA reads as TGTGTCATCAGGATGAACACTGAAGCTTTCTTT. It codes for CVIRMNTEAFF.

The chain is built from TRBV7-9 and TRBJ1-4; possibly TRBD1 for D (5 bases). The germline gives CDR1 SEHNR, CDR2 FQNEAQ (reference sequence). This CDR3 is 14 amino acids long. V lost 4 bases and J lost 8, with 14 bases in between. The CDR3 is CASSSRQRGEKLFF. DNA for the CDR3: TGTGCCAGCAGCTCCCGCCAGCGGGGGGAAAAACTGTTTTTT.

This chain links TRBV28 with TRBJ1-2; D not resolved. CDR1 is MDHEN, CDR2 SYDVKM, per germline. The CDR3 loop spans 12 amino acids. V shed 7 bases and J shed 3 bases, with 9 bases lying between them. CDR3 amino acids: CASTVDYYGYTF. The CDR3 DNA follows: TGTGCCAGCACCGTCGACTACTATGGCTACACCTTC.

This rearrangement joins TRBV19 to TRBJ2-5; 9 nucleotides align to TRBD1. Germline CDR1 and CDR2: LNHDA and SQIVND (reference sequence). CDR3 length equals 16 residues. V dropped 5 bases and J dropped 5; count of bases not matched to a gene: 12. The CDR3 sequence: CASSGSGTGWWETQYF. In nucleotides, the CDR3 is TGTGCCAGTAGTGGGTCCGGGACAGGGTGGTGGGAGACCCAGTACTTC.

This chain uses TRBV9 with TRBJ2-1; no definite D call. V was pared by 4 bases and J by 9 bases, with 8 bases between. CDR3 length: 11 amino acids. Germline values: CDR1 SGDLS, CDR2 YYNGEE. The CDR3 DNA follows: TGTGCCAGCAGCCGAGGCGGTGAGCAGTTCTTC. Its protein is CASSRGGEQFF. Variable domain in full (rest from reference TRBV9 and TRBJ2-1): DSGVTQTPKHLITATGQRVTLRCSPRSGDLSVYWYQQSLDQGLQFLIQYYNGEERAKGNILERFSAQQFPDLHSELNLSSLELGDSALYFCASSRGGEQFFGPGTRLTVL.

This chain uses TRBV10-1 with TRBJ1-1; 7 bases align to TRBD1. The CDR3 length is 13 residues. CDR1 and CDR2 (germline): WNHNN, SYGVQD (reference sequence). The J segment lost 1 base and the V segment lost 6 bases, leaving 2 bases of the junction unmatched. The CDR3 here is CASRGQQNTEAFF. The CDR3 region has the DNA TGCGCCAGCAGGGGACAGCAGAACACTGAAGCTTTCTTT.

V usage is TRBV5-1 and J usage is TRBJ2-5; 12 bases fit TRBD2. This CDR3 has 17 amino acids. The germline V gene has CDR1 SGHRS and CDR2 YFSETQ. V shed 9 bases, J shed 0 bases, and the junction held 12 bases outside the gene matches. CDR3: CATQRTSGVPDQETQYF. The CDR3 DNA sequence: TGCGCCACCCAAAGGACTAGCGGGGTACCGGACCAAGAGACCCAGTACTTC.

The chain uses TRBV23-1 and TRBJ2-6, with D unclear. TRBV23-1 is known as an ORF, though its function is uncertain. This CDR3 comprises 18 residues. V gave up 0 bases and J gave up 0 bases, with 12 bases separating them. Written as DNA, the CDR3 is TGCGCCAGCAGTCAATCGCAAAGCCGATTCTCTGGGGCCAACGTCCTGACTTTC. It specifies CASSQSQSRFSGANVLTF.

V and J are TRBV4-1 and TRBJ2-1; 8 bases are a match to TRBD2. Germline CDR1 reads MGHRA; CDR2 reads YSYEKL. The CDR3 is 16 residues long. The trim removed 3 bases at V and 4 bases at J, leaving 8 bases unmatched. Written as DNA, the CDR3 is TGCGCCAGCAGCCAGGGTCGGGGGGGCCGGTACAATGAGCAGTTCTTC. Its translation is CASSQGRGGRYNEQFF.

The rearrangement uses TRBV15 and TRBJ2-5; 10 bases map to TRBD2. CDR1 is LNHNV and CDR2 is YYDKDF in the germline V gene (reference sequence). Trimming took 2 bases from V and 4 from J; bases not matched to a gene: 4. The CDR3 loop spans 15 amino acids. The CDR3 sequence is CATSRRSGGAETQYF. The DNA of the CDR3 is TGTGCCACCAGCAGACGGAGCGGGGGGGCAGAGACCCAGTACTTC.

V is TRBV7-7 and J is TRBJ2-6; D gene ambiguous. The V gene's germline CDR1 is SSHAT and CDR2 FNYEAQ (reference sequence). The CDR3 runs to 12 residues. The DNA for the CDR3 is TGTGCTAGTTCCGCTGGGGCCAACGTCCTGACTTTC. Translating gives CASSAGANVLTF.

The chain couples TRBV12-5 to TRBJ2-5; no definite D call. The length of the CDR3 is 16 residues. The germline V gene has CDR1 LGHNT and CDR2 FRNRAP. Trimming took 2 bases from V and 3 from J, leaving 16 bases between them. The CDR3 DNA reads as TGTGCTAGTGGTTTGTCGAGGCAGGCCTCTAAAGAGACCCAGTACTTC. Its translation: CASGLSRQASKETQYF. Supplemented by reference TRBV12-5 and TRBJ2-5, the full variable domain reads DARVTQTPRHKVTEMGQEVTMRCQPILGHNTVFWYRQTMMQGLELLAYFRNRAPLDDSGMPKDRFSAEMPDATLATLKIQPSEPRDSAVYFCASGLSRQASKETQYFGPGTRLLVL.

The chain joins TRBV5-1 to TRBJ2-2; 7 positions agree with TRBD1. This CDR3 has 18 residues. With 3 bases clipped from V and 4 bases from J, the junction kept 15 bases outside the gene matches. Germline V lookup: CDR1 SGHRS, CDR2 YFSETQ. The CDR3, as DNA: TGCGCCAGCAGCTCCACACTTCGGACAGGCGGCGGCACCGGGGAGCTGTTTTTT. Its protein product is CASSSTLRTGGGTGELFF.

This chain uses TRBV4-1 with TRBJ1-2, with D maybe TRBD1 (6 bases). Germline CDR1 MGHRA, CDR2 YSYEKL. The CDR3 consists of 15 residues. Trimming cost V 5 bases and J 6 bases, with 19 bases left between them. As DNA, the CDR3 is TGCGCCAGCAGCGGAACCGGGACAACACCCGATGGCTACACCTTC. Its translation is CASSGTGTTPDGYTF.

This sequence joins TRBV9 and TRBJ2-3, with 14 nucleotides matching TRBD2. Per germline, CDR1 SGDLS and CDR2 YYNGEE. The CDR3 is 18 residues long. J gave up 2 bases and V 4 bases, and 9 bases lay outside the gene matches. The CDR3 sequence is CASSSLGTSGGNTDTQYF. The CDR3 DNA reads TGTGCCAGCAGCTCCCTAGGGACTAGCGGGGGAAACACAGATACGCAGTATTTT.

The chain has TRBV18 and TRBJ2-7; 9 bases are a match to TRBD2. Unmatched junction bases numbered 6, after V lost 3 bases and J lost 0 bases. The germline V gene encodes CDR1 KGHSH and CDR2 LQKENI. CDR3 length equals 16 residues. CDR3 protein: CASSPGSGGNSYEQYF. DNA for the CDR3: TGTGCCAGCTCACCGGGGAGCGGGGGGAACTCCTACGAGCAGTACTTC.